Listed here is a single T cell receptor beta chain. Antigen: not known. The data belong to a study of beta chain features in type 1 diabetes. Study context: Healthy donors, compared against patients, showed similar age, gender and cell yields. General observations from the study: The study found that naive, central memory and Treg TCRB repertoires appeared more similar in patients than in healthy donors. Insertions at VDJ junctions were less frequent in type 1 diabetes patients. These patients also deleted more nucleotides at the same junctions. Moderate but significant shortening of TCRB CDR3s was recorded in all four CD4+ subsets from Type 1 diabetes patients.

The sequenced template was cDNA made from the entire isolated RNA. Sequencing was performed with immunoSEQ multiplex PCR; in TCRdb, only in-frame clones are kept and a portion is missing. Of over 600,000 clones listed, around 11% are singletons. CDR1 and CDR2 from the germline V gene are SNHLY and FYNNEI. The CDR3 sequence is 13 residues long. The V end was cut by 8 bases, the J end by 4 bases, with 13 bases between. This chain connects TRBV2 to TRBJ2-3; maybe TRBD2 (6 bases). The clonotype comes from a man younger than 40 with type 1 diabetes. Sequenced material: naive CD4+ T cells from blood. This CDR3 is CASSWRAADTQYF. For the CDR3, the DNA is TGTGCCAGCTCTTGGAGGGCGGCAGATACGCAGTATTTT.